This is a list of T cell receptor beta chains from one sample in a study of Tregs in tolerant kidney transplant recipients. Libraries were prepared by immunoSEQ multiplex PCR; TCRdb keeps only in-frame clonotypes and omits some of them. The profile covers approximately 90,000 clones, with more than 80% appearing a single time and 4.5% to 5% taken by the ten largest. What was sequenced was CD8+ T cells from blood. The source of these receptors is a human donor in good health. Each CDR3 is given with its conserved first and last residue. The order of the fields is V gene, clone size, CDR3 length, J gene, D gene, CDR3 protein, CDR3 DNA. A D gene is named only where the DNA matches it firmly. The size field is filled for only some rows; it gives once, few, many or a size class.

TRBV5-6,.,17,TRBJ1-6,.,CASSLVVASSYNSPLHF,TGTGCCAGCAGCTTGGTAGTGGCAAGCTCCTATAATTCACCCCTCCACTTT
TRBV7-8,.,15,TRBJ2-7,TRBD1,CASSLWDSSSYEQYF,TGTGCCAGCAGCCTGTGGGACAGCAGCTCCTACGAGCAGTACTTC
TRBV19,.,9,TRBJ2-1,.,CAVRSRRFF,TGTGCCGTCCGCAGCCGCAGGTTCTTC
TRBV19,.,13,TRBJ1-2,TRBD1,CASSQGAGDGYTF,TGTGCCAGTTCACAGGGGGCTGGTGATGGCTACACCTTC
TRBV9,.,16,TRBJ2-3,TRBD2,CASSGYSGSSTDTQYF,TGTGCCAGCAGCGGGTATAGCGGGAGTAGCACAGATACGCAGTATTTT
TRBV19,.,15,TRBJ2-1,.,CASTMGASGYNEQFF,TGTGCCAGTACTATGGGGGCTAGCGGATACAATGAGCAGTTCTTC
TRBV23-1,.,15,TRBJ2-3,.,CASSHAGVRTDTQYF,TGCGCCAGCAGTCATGCAGGGGTTAGGACAGATACGCAGTATTTT
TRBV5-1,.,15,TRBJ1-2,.,CASSPTPFGGYGYTF,TGCGCCAGCAGCCCGACCCCCTTTGGGGGGTATGGCTACACCTTC
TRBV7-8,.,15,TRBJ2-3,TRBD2,CASRRTSGGADTQYF,TGTGCCAGCAGGAGGACTAGCGGGGGGGCGGATACGCAGTATTTT
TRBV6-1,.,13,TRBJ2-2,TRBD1,CASRTGDTGELFF,TGTGCCAGCAGGACAGGGGACACCGGGGAGCTGTTTTTT
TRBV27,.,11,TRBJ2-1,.,CATRLYNEQFF,TGTGCCACGCGGCTCTACAATGAGCAGTTCTTC
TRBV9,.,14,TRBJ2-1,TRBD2,CASSRTSGYNEQFF,TGTGCCAGCAGCCGGACTAGCGGTTACAATGAGCAGTTCTTC
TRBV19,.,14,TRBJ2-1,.,CASSPGTWYNEQFF,TGTGCCAGTAGTCCCGGGACTTGGTACAATGAGCAGTTCTTC
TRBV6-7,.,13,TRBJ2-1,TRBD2,CASSPGLADEQFF,TGTGCCAGCAGTCCCGGACTAGCCGATGAGCAGTTCTTC
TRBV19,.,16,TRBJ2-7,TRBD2,CASSPGVAGGSYEQYF,TGTGCCAGTAGTCCCGGGGTAGCGGGAGGATCCTACGAGCAGTACTTC
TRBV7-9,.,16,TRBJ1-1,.,CASSLDVAARNTEAFF,TGTGCCAGCAGCTTAGACGTCGCAGCCCGGAACACTGAAGCTTTCTTT
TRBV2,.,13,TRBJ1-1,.,CASRPMGRTEAFF,TGTGCCAGCAGGCCTATGGGGCGGACTGAAGCTTTCTTT
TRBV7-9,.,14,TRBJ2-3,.,CASSDRSSTDTQYF,TGTGCCAGCAGCGACAGATCTAGCACAGATACGCAGTATTTT
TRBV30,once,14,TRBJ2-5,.,CAWSTGLGLETQYF,TGTGCCTGGAGTACAGGGTTGGGTTTGGAGACCCAGTACTTC
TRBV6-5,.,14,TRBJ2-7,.,CASSSRAEQDEQYF,TGTGCCAGCAGTTCCCGGGCGGAACAGGACGAGCAGTACTTC
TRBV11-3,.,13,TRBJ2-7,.,CASSLTVFSEQYF,TGTGCCAGCAGCTTGACAGTTTTCAGCGAGCAGTACTTC
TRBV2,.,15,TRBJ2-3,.,CASSYGPRGTDTQYF,TGTGCCAGCAGTTACGGACCTAGGGGGACAGATACGCAGTATTTT
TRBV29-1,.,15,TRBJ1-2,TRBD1,CSVEDLGQGGYGYTF,TGCAGCGTTGAAGACTTGGGACAGGGAGGCTATGGCTACACCTTC
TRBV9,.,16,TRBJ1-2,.,CASSQGEPMVGYGYTF,TGTGCCAGCAGCCAGGGAGAGCCCATGGTAGGCTATGGCTACACCTTC
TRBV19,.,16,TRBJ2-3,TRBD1,CASSRDREGSTDTQYF,TGTGCCAGTAGTAGGGACAGGGAGGGGAGCACAGATACGCAGTATTTT
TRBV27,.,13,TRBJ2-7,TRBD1,CASSGQGDYEQYF,TGTGCCAGCAGCGGACAGGGGGACTACGAGCAGTACTTC
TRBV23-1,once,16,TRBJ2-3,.,CASSLLEVRDTDTQYF,TGCGCCAGCTCCCTTCTCGAGGTTAGGGACACAGATACGCAGTATTTT
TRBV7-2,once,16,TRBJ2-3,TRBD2,CASSFRGGRTTDTQYF,TGTGCCAGCAGCTTTCGAGGCGGGAGGACGACAGATACGCAGTATTTT
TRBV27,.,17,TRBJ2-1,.,CASSLSFGDRASPVQFF,TGTGCCAGCAGTTTATCCTTTGGGGACCGAGCGAGTCCGGTGCAGTTCTTC
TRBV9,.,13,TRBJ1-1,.,CASRVTENTEAFF,TGTGCCAGCAGGGTAACAGAGAACACTGAAGCTTTCTTT
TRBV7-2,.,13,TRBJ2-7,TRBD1,CASSWQGAYEQYF,TGTGCCAGCAGCTGGCAGGGGGCCTACGAGCAGTACTTC
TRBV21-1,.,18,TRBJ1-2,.,CASSKGGTIIRGSYGYTF,TGTGCCAGCAGCAAAGGTGGGACTATAATTAGGGGGTCCTATGGCTACACCTTC
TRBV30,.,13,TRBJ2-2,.,CAWSEVVGGELFF,TGTGCCTGGAGTGAGGTAGTGGGCGGGGAGCTGTTTTTT
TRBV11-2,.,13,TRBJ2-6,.,CASSLGFGQSMTF,TGTGCCAGCAGCCTAGGTTTCGGACAGTCCATGACTTTC
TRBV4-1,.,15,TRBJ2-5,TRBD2,CASSPLAGGRETQYF,TGCGCCAGCAGCCCCCTAGCGGGGGGGCGGGAGACCCAGTACTTC
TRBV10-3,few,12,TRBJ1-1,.,CAIRDGATEAFF,TGTGCCATCAGGGACGGAGCCACTGAAGCTTTCTTT
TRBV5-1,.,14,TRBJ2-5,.,CASSLGRYQETQYF,TGCGCCAGCAGCTTGGGACGGTACCAAGAGACCCAGTACTTC
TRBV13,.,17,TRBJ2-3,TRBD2,CASSLVGTSGSTDTQYF,TGTGCCAGCAGCTTAGTTGGGACTAGCGGGAGCACAGATACGCAGTATTTT
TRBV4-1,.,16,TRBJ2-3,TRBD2,CASSQAQREGIDTQYF,TGCGCCAGCAGCCAAGCCCAGCGGGAGGGTATAGATACGCAGTATTTT
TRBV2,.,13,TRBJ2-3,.,CASSGGSTDTQYF,TGTGCCAGCAGCGGCGGAAGCACAGATACGCAGTATTTT
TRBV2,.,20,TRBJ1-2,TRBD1,CASSPRGVRTSRRENYGYTF,TGTGCCAGCAGCCCCAGGGGGGTGAGAACTTCGCGTCGTGAGAACTATGGCTACACCTTC
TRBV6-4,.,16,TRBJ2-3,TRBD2,CASSDSPSGSPDTQYF,TGTGCCAGCAGTGACTCGCCTAGCGGGAGTCCAGATACGCAGTATTTT
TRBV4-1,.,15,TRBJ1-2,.,CASSQVVSTNYGYTF,TGCGCCAGCAGCCAAGTCGTCAGTACTAACTATGGCTACACCTTC
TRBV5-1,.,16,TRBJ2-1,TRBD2,CASSPGLAGGHNEQFF,TGCGCCAGCAGCCCGGGACTAGCGGGGGGGCACAATGAGCAGTTCTTC
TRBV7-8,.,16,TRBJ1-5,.,CASSLDGQHSNQPQHF,TGTGCCAGCAGCTTAGATGGCCAGCATAGCAATCAGCCCCAGCATTTT
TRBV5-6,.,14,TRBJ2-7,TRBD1,CASSSTTGGYEQYF,TGTGCCAGCAGCTCTACAACAGGGGGATACGAGCAGTACTTC
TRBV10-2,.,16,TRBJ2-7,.,CASTKEVSITAYEQYF,TGCGCCAGCACGAAGGAGGTATCCATTACGGCCTACGAGCAGTACTTC
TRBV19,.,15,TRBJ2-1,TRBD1,CASSIWDRGDNEQFF,TGTGCCAGTAGTATATGGGACAGGGGGGACAATGAGCAGTTCTTC
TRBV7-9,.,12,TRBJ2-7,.,CASSLMNYEQYF,TGTGCCAGCAGCTTAATGAACTACGAGCAGTACTTC
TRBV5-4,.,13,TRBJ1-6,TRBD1,CASSPGTGHVLHF,TGTGCCAGCAGCCCCGGGACAGGGCATGTCCTCCACTTT
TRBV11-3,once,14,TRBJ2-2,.,CASSPPGRTGELFF,TGTGCCAGCAGCCCCCCGGGACGAACCGGGGAGCTGTTTTTT
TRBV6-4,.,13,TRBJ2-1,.,CASSRAQEAEQFF,TGTGCCAGCAGTCGGGCCCAGGAGGCTGAGCAGTTCTTC
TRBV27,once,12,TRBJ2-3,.,CASSLPLDTQYF,TGTGCCAGCAGTTTACCCCTAGATACGCAGTATTTT
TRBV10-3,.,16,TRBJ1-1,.,CAISESYRPLNTEAFF,TGTGCCATCAGTGAGTCCTACAGGCCACTGAACACTGAAGCTTTCTTT
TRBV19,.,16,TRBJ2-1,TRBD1,CASRDRGPRSYNEQFF,TGTGCCAGCCGGGACAGGGGCCCCCGCTCCTACAATGAGCAGTTCTTC
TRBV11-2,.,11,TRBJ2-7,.,CASSAAGEQYF,TGTGCCAGCAGCGCCGCCGGCGAGCAGTACTTC
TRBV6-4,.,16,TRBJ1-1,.,CASSDSMGRGDTEAFF,TGTGCCAGCAGTGACTCGATGGGGAGGGGGGATACTGAAGCTTTCTTT